What follows are 3 T cell receptor beta chains derived from one specimen sequenced in a study of cytomegalovirus exposure and HLA in healthy donors. Method: immunoSEQ multiplex PCR; TCRdb's copy keeps in-frame clones and lacks some. The data show 150,000 to 200,000 clones, 95% to 97% seen once. Material for sequencing was PBMCs. The receptor set was obtained from a woman in her late teens or twenties in good health and CMV-seronegative.

V and J are TRBV7-6 and TRBJ2-5, with 11 bases that match TRBD2. This CDR3 is 14 amino acids long. In germline, CDR1 is SGHVS, CDR2 FNYEAQ. V shed 6 bases, J shed 2 bases, and the junction held 2 bases outside the gene matches. Here the CDR3 DNA reads TGTGCCAGCAGTCGACTAGCGGGGCAAGAGACCCAGTACTTC. Amino acid sequence: CASSRLAGQETQYF.

In its sample, this clone was seen once. The genes are TRBV25-1 and TRBJ2-1; 12 positions agree with TRBD2. V shed 2 bases, J shed 8 bases, and the junction held 1 base outside the gene matches. This CDR3 spans 14 amino acids. Per the germline V gene, CDR1 is MGHDK and CDR2 is SYGVNS. This CDR3 is CASSELAGGDEQFF. The CDR3 DNA sequence: TGTGCCAGCAGTGAACTAGCGGGGGGGGATGAGCAGTTCTTC.

This chain links TRBV29-1 with TRBJ2-1; 9 nucleotides align to TRBD1. The CDR3 extends over 14 amino acids. Germline V gene data show CDR1 as SQVTM and CDR2 as ANQGSEA. Trimming took 6 bases from V and 5 from J; bases not matched to a gene: 8. CDR3 amino acids: CSVDRDRVDNEQFF. In nucleotides, the CDR3 is TGCAGCGTAGACCGGGACAGGGTCGACAATGAGCAGTTCTTC.